The 3 T cell receptor beta chains in this list originate from one sample, sequenced in a study of identical twins. TCRdb reprocessed the 5' RACE reads via MiXCR and lists one record per CDR3 protein. The sample carries 1,800,000 or so distinct CDR3 sequences, under 35% recorded once. The source material was cord blood. The receptor set was obtained from a newborn girl in good health.

V and J are TRBV13 and TRBJ2-5; no definite D call. This CDR3 contains 14 residues. Trimming removed 3 bases from V and 11 bases from J, with 19 bases in between. In germline, CDR1 is PRHDT, CDR2 FYEKMQ (reference sequence). The CDR3 sequence is CASSFFQDYNEQYF. The DNA for the CDR3 is TGTGCCAGCAGCTTCTTTCAGGATTACAATGAGCAGTACTTC.

This sequence joins TRBV28 and TRBJ2-5; possible D gene TRBD2, 5 bases. Trimming removed 5 bases at V and 1 base at J, with 8 bases between. The CDR3 is made up of 13 amino acids. Germline loops: CDR1 MDHEN, CDR2 SYDVKM. CDR3 bases: TGTGCCAGCAGTGAAAGCGGCCAAGAGACCCAGTACTTC. Amino acids: CASSESGQETQYF.

This chain links TRBV12-3 or TRBV12-4 with TRBJ1-4, with TRBD1 matching 9 bases. V lost 5 bases, J lost 8 bases, and 3 bases stayed unmatched. The CDR3 length is 13 residues. The CDR3 sequence: CASSPQGAEKLFF. The CDR3 DNA reads TGTGCCAGCAGTCCACAGGGGGCGGAAAAACTGTTTTTT.